A single sample gave rise to the 25 T cell receptor beta chains below, sequenced in a study of blood T cell repertoires in COVID-19. The data were produced by immunoSEQ multiplex PCR, yet TCRdb's version contains in-frame clones alone and is incomplete. The repertoire holds about 170,000 clones, with more than 70% as singletons. Sequenced sample: PBMCs or T cells enriched from blood (not recorded which). These receptors all come from a woman aged 45-60 years in a cohort exposed to, infected with or recovered from COVID-19 (not recorded which).

This clone was observed once. The V call is TRBV28, the J call TRBJ1-2; D gene ambiguous. The germline V gene has CDR1 MDHEN and CDR2 SYDVKM. This CDR3 has 13 amino acids. V was trimmed by 2 bases and J by 2 bases, leaving 6 bases between them. The CDR3 coding sequence is TGTGCCAGCAGTTTAGACGGGAACTATGGCTACACCTTC. It is translated as CASSLDGNYGYTF.

The gene calls are TRBV5-4 and TRBJ2-5; 11 bases map to TRBD1. The CDR3 totals 17 residues. V lost 3 bases, J lost 5 bases, and 12 bases stayed unmatched. Germline-derived CDR1 and CDR2 are SGHNT and YYREEE (reference sequence). The CDR3 sequence is CASSSPRTGGAGETQYF. DNA of the CDR3: TGTGCCAGCAGCTCCCCTAGGACAGGGGGCGCGGGGGAGACCCAGTACTTC.

This clone has just a few counts. This sequence joins TRBV7-2 and TRBJ2-3; 10 nucleotides match TRBD2. This CDR3 has 15 amino acids. J was trimmed by 0 bases and V by 5 bases; bases with no gene match: 2. Germline-derived CDR1 and CDR2 are SGHTA and FQGNSA. The CDR3 sequence is CASSSSGGSTDTQYF. The CDR3 bases are TGTGCCAGCAGCAGTAGCGGGGGGAGCACAGATACGCAGTATTTT.

This rearrangement joins TRBV5-1 to TRBJ2-5, with 9 bases aligning to TRBD2. The CDR3 is made up of 14 amino acids. V lost 4 bases and J lost 5; bases outside the gene matches: 6. The germline CDR1 and CDR2 sequences are SGHRS and YFSETQ. This CDR3 is CASSRASGAETQYF. The CDR3 coding sequence is TGCGCCAGCAGCAGAGCTAGCGGGGCCGAGACCCAGTACTTC. The entire variable domain, with the rest obtained from reference TRBV5-1 and TRBJ2-5, is as follows: KAGVTQTPRYLIKTRGQQVTLSCSPISGHRSVSWYQQTPGQGLQFLFEYFSETQRNKGNFPGRFSGRQFSNSRSEMNVSTLELGDSALYLCASSRASGAETQYFGPGTRLLVL.

This clone was recorded once. The chain uses TRBV5-1 and TRBJ2-3; TRBD2 matches at 9 bases. This CDR3 comprises 16 residues. The ends lost 7 bases at V and 1 base at J; junction bases unmatched: 10. Germline assignment: CDR1 SGHRS and CDR2 YFSETQ. The DNA of the CDR3 is TGCGCCAGCGTTGACGGGACTAGCTTAGGCACAGATACGCAGTATTTT. Amino acids: CASVDGTSLGTDTQYF. Full variable domain (outside the CDR3, taken from reference TRBV5-1 and TRBJ2-3): KAGVTQTPRYLIKTRGQQVTLSCSPISGHRSVSWYQQTPGQGLQFLFEYFSETQRNKGNFPGRFSGRQFSNSRSEMNVSTLELGDSALYLCASVDGTSLGTDTQYFGPGTRLTVL.

The J gene is TRBJ1-1, the V gene TRBV3-1 (or the pseudogene TRBV3-2), with 8 positions matching TRBD1. This CDR3 is built from 21 residues. V trimming: 4 bases; J trimming: 5 bases; junction bases outside the gene matches: 27. Germline V CDR1 and CDR2: LGHDT, YNNKEL (reference sequence). The CDR3 region has the DNA TGTGCCAGCAGCCCCGGGACAGGCCGACAGGGGAGAATTGGGTTTTGGACTGAAGCTTTCTTT. It specifies CASSPGTGRQGRIGFWTEAFF.

This clone was recorded only once. The chain uses TRBV19 and TRBJ1-5, with D maybe TRBD1 (5 bases). Germline V lookup: CDR1 LNHDA, CDR2 SQIVND (reference sequence). The CDR3 is 14 residues long. Trimming shortened V by 3 bases and J by 3 bases, and 9 bases separated the two germline ends. The DNA for the CDR3 is TGTGCCAGTAGTATGATAGGGGACAATCAGCCCCAGCATTTT. It is translated as CASSMIGDNQPQHF.

The chain carries TRBV18 and TRBJ2-1; 10 bases match TRBD1. The germline gives CDR1 KGHSH, CDR2 LQKENI. Trimming at V came to 3 bases and at J to 8 bases, leaving 4 bases not matched to a gene. This CDR3 spans 14 amino acids. The CDR3 protein is CASSPGTGEDEQFF. CDR3 bases: TGTGCCAGCTCACCGGGGACAGGGGAGGATGAGCAGTTCTTC.

This clone has a handful of counts. The germline gene is not matched at one end of the junction; a read error may be the cause. The rearrangement joins TRBV6-2 or TRBV6-3 to TRBJ1-1; maybe TRBD1 (5 bases). This CDR3 has 12 amino acids. CDR1 and CDR2 from the germline V gene are MNHEY and SVGEGT. The CDR3 DNA reads as TGTGCCAGCAGTTACACCCGGGGGGAGTCGCGCTTT. This sequence encodes CASSYTRGESRF.

The J gene is TRBJ1-2, the V gene TRBV30; D might be TRBD1 (5 bases). The germline V gene encodes CDR1 GTSNPN and CDR2 SVGIG (reference sequence). The CDR3 is 12 amino acids. Between the trimmed V and J ends, which lost 4 bases and 12 bases, there was a span of 18 bases. The CDR3 loop is CAWNTGTGSHTF. CDR3 DNA: TGTGCCTGGAACACCGGGACCGGGAGTCACACCTTC.

The rearrangement uses TRBV19 and TRBJ2-2; tentative D call: TRBD1 (6 bases). This CDR3 comprises 15 residues. Germline-derived CDR1 and CDR2 are LNHDA and SQIVND (reference sequence). Between the trimmed V and J ends, which lost 5 bases and 4 bases, there was a span of 14 bases. CDR3: CASSGDTTGTGELFF. The CDR3 region has the DNA TGTGCCAGTAGTGGGGACACAACCGGCACCGGGGAGCTGTTTTTT. The variable domain in full, completed from reference TRBV19 and TRBJ2-2, reads DGGITQSPKYLFRKEGQNVTLSCEQNLNHDAMYWYRQDPGQGLRLIYYSQIVNDFQKGDIAEGYSVSREKKESFPLTVTSAQKNPTAFYLCASSGDTTGTGELFFGEGSRLTVL.

CDR3 residues: CASSLSGDRTDTQYF. As DNA, the CDR3 is TGCGCCAGCAGCCTATCAGGGGACCGCACAGATACGCAGTATTTT. The rearrangement uses TRBV5-1 and TRBJ2-3, with D possibly matching TRBD1 (6 bases). The CDR3 has 15 residues. Trimming removed 4 bases at V and 1 base at J, with 13 bases between. The germline V gene has CDR1 SGHRS and CDR2 YFSETQ.

V and J are TRBV11-2 and TRBJ2-1, with 11 positions matching TRBD2. Trimming at V came to 4 bases and at J to 3 bases, leaving 5 bases not matched to a gene. Germline V gene sequence: CDR1 SGHAT, CDR2 FQNNGV. The CDR3 totals 16 residues. CDR3 coding DNA: TGTGCCAGCAGCTCAACTAGCGGGAGTTACTACAATGAGCAGTTCTTC. Translation: CASSSTSGSYYNEQFF.

The chain carries TRBV2 and TRBJ2-2, with D unresolved. V was trimmed by 4 bases and J by 0 bases, leaving 6 bases between them. Germline V gene sequence: CDR1 SNHLY, CDR2 FYNNEI. The CDR3 has 14 residues. The CDR3 sequence: CASSGSANTGELFF. The CDR3 coding sequence is TGTGCCAGCAGTGGCAGCGCGAACACCGGGGAGCTGTTTTTT.

The rearrangement uses TRBV6-1 and TRBJ1-6, with 8 bases fitting TRBD1. The trim removed 1 base at V and 2 bases at J, leaving 13 bases unmatched. CDR3 size: 20 residues. In germline, CDR1 is MNHNS, CDR2 SASEGT. CDR3 DNA: TGTGCCAGCAGTGAAGTAGGACAGGGAAAGGGTCGGACCTATAATTCACCCCTCCACTTT. Translating gives CASSEVGQGKGRTYNSPLHF.

This clone was seen only once. The CDR3 DNA follows: TGTGCCAGCAGCCCAGACAGGTTTCTCAATGAAAAACTGTTTTTT. It codes for CASSPDRFLNEKLFF. The V call is TRBV28, the J call TRBJ1-4; a possible D gene is TRBD1 (6 bases). CDR3 length: 15 amino acids. Trimming pared 6 bases from V and 5 bases from J, leaving 16 bases between. Germline V gives CDR1 MDHEN, CDR2 SYDVKM.

In DNA form, the CDR3 reads TGTGCCAGCAGTCTACAGGGTTATGGAAACACCATATATTTT. It encodes CASSLQGYGNTIYF. This chain connects TRBV28 to TRBJ1-3, with D maybe TRBD1 (6 bases). CDR1 MDHEN and CDR2 SYDVKM come from the germline V gene. Between the trimmed V and J ends, which lost 5 bases and 3 bases, there was a span of 11 bases. This CDR3 is 14 amino acids long. The full variable domain, completed using reference TRBV28 and TRBJ1-3, is DVKVTQSSRYLVKRTGEKVFLECVQDMDHENMFWYRQDPGLGLRLIYFSYDVKMKEKGDIPEGYSVSREKKERFSLILESASTNQTSMYLCASSLQGYGNTIYFGEGSWLTVV.

The chain employs TRBV6-2 or TRBV6-3 and TRBJ1-1; 10 bases line up with TRBD1. V lost 2 bases, J lost 10 bases, and 16 bases stayed unmatched. The germline V gene encodes CDR1 MNHEY and CDR2 SVGEGT. CDR3 length: 17 residues. CDR3 in DNA: TGTGCCAGCAGTTACGGTGCGGGGACAGGGGTGTCGTTCGGAGCTTTCTTT. Translating it yields CASSYGAGTGVSFGAFF.

The chain uses TRBV19 and TRBJ1-5, with a weak D call TRBD1 (6 bases). Trimming removed 8 bases from V and 4 bases from J, with 18 bases in between. Per germline, CDR1 LNHDA and CDR2 SQIVND (reference sequence). CDR3 length equals 15 residues. In DNA form, the CDR3 reads TGTGCCAGTGGAACGACAGGTCTGGGAAATCAGCCCCAGCATTTT. It yields the protein CASGTTGLGNQPQHF.

Only one count was recorded for this clone. The chain recombines TRBV19 with TRBJ2-7; TRBD1 aligns across 8 bases. Trimming removed 5 bases from V and 0 bases from J; junction bases left unmatched: 6. This CDR3 is 15 amino acids long. The germline CDR1 and CDR2 sequences are LNHDA and SQIVND (reference sequence). The CDR3 is CASSPRQGFSYEQYF. CDR3 bases: TGTGCCAGTAGTCCCCGACAGGGGTTCTCCTACGAGCAGTACTTC.

For this clone: This same CDR3 is encoded by further DNA sequences in the sample. The V call is TRBV5-1, the J call TRBJ2-3; possible D gene TRBD2, 6 bases. V was pared by 4 bases and J by 2 bases, with 14 bases between. From germline, CDR1 is SGHRS and CDR2 YFSETQ. The CDR3 sequence is 15 residues long. The CDR3 loop is CASSAMGGTTDTQYF. The CDR3 DNA reads TGCGCCAGCAGCGCAATGGGGGGAACCACAGATACGCAGTATTTT.

V gene TRBV15 combines with J gene TRBJ1-3, with no clear D. Germline V gene lookup returns CDR1 LNHNV and CDR2 YYDKDF (reference sequence). The CDR3 is 16 residues long. V lost 1 base and J lost 2, with 12 bases in between. The CDR3 protein is CATSRVSSGTGNTIYF. CDR3 DNA sequence: TGTGCCACCAGCAGAGTCAGTTCGGGGACTGGAAACACCATATATTTT. Full variable domain (outside the CDR3, taken from reference TRBV15 and TRBJ1-3): DAMVIQNPRYQVTQFGKPVTLSCSQTLNHNVMYWYQQKSSQAPKLLFHYYDKDFNNEADTPDNFQSRRPNTSFCFLDIRSPGLGDTAMYLCATSRVSSGTGNTIYFGEGSWLTVV.

In this sample, this clone turned up a few times. V and J are TRBV7-9 and TRBJ1-4, with 9 bases that match TRBD1. The germline V gene encodes CDR1 SEHNR and CDR2 FQNEAQ (reference sequence). The V gene end was trimmed by 3 bases and the J gene end by 5 bases; junction bases not matched to a gene: 4. The CDR3 extends over 15 amino acids. The CDR3 DNA sequence: TGTGCCAGCAGCTTCGGACAGGGGAGAAATGAAAAACTGTTTTTT. Amino acids: CASSFGQGRNEKLFF.

J is TRBJ1-2 and V is TRBV19; D perhaps matches TRBD1 (6 bases). Trimming removed 7 bases at V and 4 bases at J, with 13 bases between. Germline CDR1 and CDR2: LNHDA and SQIVND (reference sequence). The CDR3 has 13 residues. The CDR3 DNA reads TGTGCCAGTAACCTACAACAGGGCTATGGCTACACCTTC. Its protein is CASNLQQGYGYTF.

This clone has only one observation. This chain connects TRBV29-1 to TRBJ2-7, with D perhaps TRBD2 (7 bases). The CDR3 length is 14 residues. The germline V gene encodes CDR1 SQVTM and CDR2 ANQGSEA. Trimming took 3 bases from V and 7 from J, leaving 19 bases between them. CDR3 DNA sequence: TGCAGCGTTGAGGTTCCGGGGGGCCCTTGGGAGCAGTACTTC. It codes for CSVEVPGGPWEQYF.